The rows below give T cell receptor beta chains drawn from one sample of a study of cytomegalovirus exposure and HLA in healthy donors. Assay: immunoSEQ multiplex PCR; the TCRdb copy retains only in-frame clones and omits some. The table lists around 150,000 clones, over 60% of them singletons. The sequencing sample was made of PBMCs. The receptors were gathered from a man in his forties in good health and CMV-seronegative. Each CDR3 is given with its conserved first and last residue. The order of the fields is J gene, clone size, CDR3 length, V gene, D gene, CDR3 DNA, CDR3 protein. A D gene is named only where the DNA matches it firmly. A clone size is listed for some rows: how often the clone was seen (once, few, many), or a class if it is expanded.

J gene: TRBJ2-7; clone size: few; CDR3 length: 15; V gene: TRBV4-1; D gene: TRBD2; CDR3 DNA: TGCGCCAGCAGCCCAGATGGGACTAGCGGCTATGAGCAGTACTTC; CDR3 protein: CASSPDGTSGYEQYF
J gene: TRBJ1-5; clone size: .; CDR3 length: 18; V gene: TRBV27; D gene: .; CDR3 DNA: TGTGCCAGCAGTAGGACAGCCGATACCTATTTTTACAATCAGCCCCAGCATTTT; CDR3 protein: CASSRTADTYFYNQPQHF
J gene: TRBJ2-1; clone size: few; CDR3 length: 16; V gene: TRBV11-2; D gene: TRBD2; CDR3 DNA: TGTGCCAGCAGCTTAAGGGGTAGCGGGCTAAACAATGAGCAGTTCTTC; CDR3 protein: CASSLRGSGLNNEQFF
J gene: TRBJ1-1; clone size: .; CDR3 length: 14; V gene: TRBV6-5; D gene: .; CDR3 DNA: TGTGCCAGCAGTTACTCCCGGGGTCGGACTGAAGCTTTCTTT; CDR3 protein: CASSYSRGRTEAFF
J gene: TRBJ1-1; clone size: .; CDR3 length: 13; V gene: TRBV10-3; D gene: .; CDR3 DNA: TGTGCCATCAATGCAGTCATGAACACTGAAGCTTTCTTT; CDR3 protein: CAINAVMNTEAFF
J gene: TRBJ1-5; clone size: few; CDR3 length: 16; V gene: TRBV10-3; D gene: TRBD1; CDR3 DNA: TGTGCCATCAGTGACTCGGACAGGGGGCACAATCAGCCCCAGCATTTT; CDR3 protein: CAISDSDRGHNQPQHF
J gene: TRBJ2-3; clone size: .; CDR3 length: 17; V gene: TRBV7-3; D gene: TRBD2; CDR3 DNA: TGTGCCAGCAGCTCGACCCATAGCGGGGGGAACACAGATACGCAGTATTTT; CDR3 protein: CASSSTHSGGNTDTQYF
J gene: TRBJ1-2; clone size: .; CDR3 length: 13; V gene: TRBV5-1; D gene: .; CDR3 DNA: TGCGCCAGCAGCTTGGTAACAGACTATGGCTACACCTTC; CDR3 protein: CASSLVTDYGYTF
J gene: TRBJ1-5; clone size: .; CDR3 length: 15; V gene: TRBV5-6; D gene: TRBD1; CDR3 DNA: TGTGCCAGCAGCATGACAGGGGGTGCGGCTCAGCCCCAGCATTTT; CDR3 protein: CASSMTGGAAQPQHF
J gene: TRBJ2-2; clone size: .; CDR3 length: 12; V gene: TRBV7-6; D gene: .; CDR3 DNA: TGTGCCAGCAGCCCATACACCGGGGAGCTGTTTTTT; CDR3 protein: CASSPYTGELFF
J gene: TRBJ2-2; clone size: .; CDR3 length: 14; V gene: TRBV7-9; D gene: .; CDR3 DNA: TGTGCCAGCAGCTTCTCCAGGGGCACCGGGGAGCTGTTTTTT; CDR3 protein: CASSFSRGTGELFF
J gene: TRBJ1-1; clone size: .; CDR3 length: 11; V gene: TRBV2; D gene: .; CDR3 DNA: TGTGCCAGCAGGGCCTACACTGAAGCTTTCTTT; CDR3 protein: CASRAYTEAFF
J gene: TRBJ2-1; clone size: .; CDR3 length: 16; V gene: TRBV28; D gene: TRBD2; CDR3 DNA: TGTGCCAGCAGTTCGGTAGCGGGAGGGGCCTACAATGAGCAGTTCTTC; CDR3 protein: CASSSVAGGAYNEQFF
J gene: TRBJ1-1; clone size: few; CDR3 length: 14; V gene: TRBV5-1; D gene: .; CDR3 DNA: TGCGCCAGCAGCCTGGCGCCCGGGAACACTGAAGCTTTCTTT; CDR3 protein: CASSLAPGNTEAFF